This T cell receptor beta chain is from a study of T cell responses to AZD1222 COVID-19 vaccine. Whole-study findings and limits: After the peak T cell response, and only then, were repertoires sampled. Most donors were white British and more were female, and clonal diversity was possibly underestimated. Spike-specific TCR breadth and depth went up after people got two AZD1222 doses.

J gave up 1 base and V 4 bases, and 5 bases lay outside the gene matches. Looked up from germline, CDR1 is SGHNT and CDR2 is YYREEE (reference sequence). The CDR3 is 16 amino acids. TCRdb keeps only in-frame clones here, not all; method: immunoSEQ multiplex PCR. The data show about 160,000 clones, 85% to 90% seen once. A remark on this clone: What it binds is unknown.

This sequence joins TRBV5-4 and TRBJ1-4, with 9 bases aligning to TRBD1. This clonotype was obtained from an adult who received the AZD1222 COVID-19 vaccine. This sample comprised peripheral blood, obtained 28 days after the second AZD1222 dose. CDR3 DNA sequence: TGTGCCAGCAGCGTGGGACAGGGTGTAACTAATGAAAAACTGTTTTTT. It codes for CASSVGQGVTNEKLFF.